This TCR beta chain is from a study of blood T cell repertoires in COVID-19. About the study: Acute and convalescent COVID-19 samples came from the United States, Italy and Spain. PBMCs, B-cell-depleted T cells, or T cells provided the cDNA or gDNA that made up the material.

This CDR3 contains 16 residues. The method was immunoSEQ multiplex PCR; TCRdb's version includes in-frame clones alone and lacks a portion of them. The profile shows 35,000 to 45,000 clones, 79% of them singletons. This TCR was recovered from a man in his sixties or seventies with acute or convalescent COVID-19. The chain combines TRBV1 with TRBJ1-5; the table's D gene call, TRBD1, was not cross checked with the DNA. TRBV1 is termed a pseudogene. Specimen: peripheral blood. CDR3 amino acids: CTSSQDVQETNQPQHF. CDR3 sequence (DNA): TGCACCAGCAGCCAGGATGTACAGGAGACTAATCAGCCCCAGCATTTT.